The clone carrying this T cell receptor beta chain was seen repeatedly, ten times or more. The antigen is unknown. The sample holds other DNA sequences that translate to the same CDR3. These data are taken from a study of T cell clonality in common variable immunodeficiency. Most patients and controls had Caucasian heritage. Broader study findings: Fewer TCRbeta clones were shared among CVID subjects than controls. Patient heterogeneity in the CVID cohort limited correlations between repertoire features and clinical complications.

TCRdb's table, derived via immunoSEQ multiplex PCR, lists solely in-frame clones and lacks some. Listed for the sample are about 32,000 clones, none seen a single time. Specimen: peripheral blood mononuclear cells. The origin of this receptor is a person aged 18-70 years in good health.

CDR3 amino acids: CAISERRLAGATDTQYF. The CDR3 DNA, read in part, is TGTGCCATCAGTGAGCGACGGCTAGCGGGAGCAACAGATACG. The chain has TRBV10-3 and TRBJ2-3, with 10 bases identical to TRBD2. Read data end 3 residues before the CDR3 end; the end is taken from the germline J gene. The germline gives CDR1 ENHRY, CDR2 SYGVKD. V lost 2 bases, J lost 3 bases, and 8 bases stayed unmatched. This CDR3 has 17 residues.